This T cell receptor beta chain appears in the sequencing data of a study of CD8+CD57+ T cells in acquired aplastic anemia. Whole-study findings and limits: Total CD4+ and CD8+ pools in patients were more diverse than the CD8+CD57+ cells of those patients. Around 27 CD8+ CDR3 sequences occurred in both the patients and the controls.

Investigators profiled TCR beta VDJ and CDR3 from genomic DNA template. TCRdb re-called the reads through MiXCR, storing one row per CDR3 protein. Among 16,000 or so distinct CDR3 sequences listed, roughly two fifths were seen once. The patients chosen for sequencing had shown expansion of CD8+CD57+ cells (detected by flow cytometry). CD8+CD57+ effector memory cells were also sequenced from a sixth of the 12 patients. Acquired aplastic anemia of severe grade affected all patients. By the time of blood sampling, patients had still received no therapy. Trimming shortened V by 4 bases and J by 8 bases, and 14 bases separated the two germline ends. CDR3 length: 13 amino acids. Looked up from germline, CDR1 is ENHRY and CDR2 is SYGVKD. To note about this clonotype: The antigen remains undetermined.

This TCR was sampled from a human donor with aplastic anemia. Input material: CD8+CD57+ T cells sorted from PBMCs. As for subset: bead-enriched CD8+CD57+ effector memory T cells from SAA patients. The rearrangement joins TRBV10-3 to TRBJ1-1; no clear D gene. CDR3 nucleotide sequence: TGTGCCATCAGTGGGGTTGGGGAGCAGGAAGCTTTCTTT. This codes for CAISGVGEQEAFF.